The 8 T cell receptor beta chains presented below share a single source sample, sequenced in a study of regulatory T cells in long-lasting Graves disease. As to time point: newly diagnosed GD, antithyroid drugs for less than 3 months. Making the TCR library involved RNA that had been extracted from PBMCs. The authors built TCR beta libraries using iRepertoire HTBI primers and Arm-PCR of CDR3 regions. TCRdb redid the calling of the multiplex PCR reads with MiXCR, one entry per CDR3 protein. The sample holds a few hundred thousand distinct CDR3 sequences, approximately 18% seen once. These same data were also listed under a study on T cells in Graves' hyperthyroidism and ophthalmopathy.

Sequenced material: peripheral blood mononuclear cells (PBMCs), taken at new diagnosis, from a patient treated with antithyroid drugs. These receptors were collected from a woman in her thirties with Graves disease.

About this clonotype itself: A much larger clone differs by one base, so this may be a read error. The chain recombines TRBV7-2 with TRBJ1-1; possibly TRBD1 for D (6 bases). CDR1 and CDR2 (germline): SGHTA, FQGNSA. The CDR3 contains 14 residues. The chain's CDR3 is CASSFYGQRTEALF. CDR3 DNA: TGTGCCAGCAGCTTCTACGGACAGCGCACTGAAGCTTTATTT.

This clonotype was detected many times. The CDR3 nucleotides are TGTGCCAGCATCGTCGCAGGGGGCCTCGGCTCTGGGGCCAACGTCCTGACTTTC. Translation gives CASIVAGGLGSGANVLTF. The rearrangement links TRBV12-3 or TRBV12-4 to TRBJ2-6; 8 nucleotides align to TRBD1. V was pared by 7 bases and J by 0 bases, with 11 bases of the junction left unmatched. This CDR3 is 18 amino acids long.

This clonotype was observed a few times. V gene TRBV30 combines with J gene TRBJ1-5, with D hard to call. CDR1 is GTSNPN, CDR2 SVGIG, per germline (reference sequence). This CDR3 comprises 14 residues. Trimming shortened V by 1 base and J by 1 base, and 8 bases separated the two germline ends. This CDR3 is CAWSDPASNQPQHF. DNA of the CDR3: TGTGCCTGGAGTGATCCGGCCAGCAATCAGCCCCAGCATTTT.

This clonotype was counted ten times or more. This chain connects TRBV27 to TRBJ2-5; possible D gene TRBD2, 7 bases. The CDR3 spans 15 residues. With 5 bases removed from V and 5 bases from J, the gap between germline ends came to 18 bases. The germline V gene has CDR1 MNHEY and CDR2 SMNVEV (reference sequence). CDR3 region: CASSTPTGGEETQYF. As DNA, the CDR3 is TGTGCCAGCAGTACACCGACGGGGGGCGAGGAGACCCAGTACTTC.

There are many counts of this clonotype. The chain has TRBV11-2 and TRBJ1-1; 11 nucleotides line up with TRBD1. V gave up 6 bases and J gave up 4 bases; unmatched junction bases: 4. Germline V lookup: CDR1 SGHAT, CDR2 FQNNGV. The CDR3 sequence is 14 residues long. The CDR3: CASRPGTGGTEAFF. The CDR3 DNA sequence: TGTGCCAGCAGACCCGGGACAGGGGGCACTGAAGCTTTCTTT.

In regard to this clonotype: The junction does not match germline at one end; this may be a read error. The chain has TRBV24-1 and TRBJ2-5, with a weak D call TRBD2 (5 bases). Per the germline V gene, CDR1 is KGHDR and CDR2 is SFDVKD. CDR3 length equals 12 residues. As DNA, the CDR3 is TGTGCCACCGCTCAGTCCTTAAATGAGCGGTTCTTC. Protein: CATAQSLNERFF.

This clonotype has a count of ten or more. The V and J genes are TRBV6-1 and TRBJ1-5; possibly TRBD1 for D (6 bases). The germline V and J ends were trimmed by 6 bases and 3 bases, with 15 bases remaining between them. In germline, CDR1 is MNHNS, CDR2 SASEGT. The CDR3 contains 15 residues. The CDR3 coding sequence is TGTGCCAGCAGCCCCGTGGGGACACACAATCAGCCCCAGCATTTT. This gives the protein CASSPVGTHNQPQHF.

J is TRBJ1-1 and V is TRBV19, with D unclear. The germline V gene encodes CDR1 LNHDA and CDR2 SQIVND (reference sequence). The CDR3 contains 15 residues. V dropped 5 bases and J dropped 5 bases, with 18 bases sitting between them. For the CDR3, the DNA is TGTGCCAGTAGTGAAATAGCGGCCGGTGCAACTGAAGCTTTCTTT. Translating gives CASSEIAAGATEAFF. The whole variable domain, filled in from reference TRBV19 and TRBJ1-1, reads DGGITQSPKYLFRKEGQNVTLSCEQNLNHDAMYWYRQDPGQGLRLIYYSQIVNDFQKGDIAEGYSVSREKKESFPLTVTSAQKNPTAFYLCASSEIAAGATEAFFGQGTRLTVV.